The 18 T cell receptor beta chains reported below all come from one sample, sequenced in a study of CD8+CD57+ T cells in acquired aplastic anemia. CD8+CD57+ cell expansion had been shown by flow cytometry in patients chosen for sequencing. The study profiled TCR beta VDJ and CDR3 using genomic DNA as template. TCRdb redid the calling of the reads with MiXCR, one entry per CDR3 protein. The sample includes 300,000 or so distinct CDR3 sequences, under 65% of them seen just once. The material sequenced was sorted CD4+, CD8+, or CD8+CD57+ T cells (not recorded which) from PBMCs. All receptors come from a human donor with aplastic anemia.

This chain links TRBV7-9 with TRBJ1-2, with a tentative D call TRBD1 (6 bases). The CDR3 loop spans 14 amino acids. Germline V lookup: CDR1 SEHNR, CDR2 FQNEAQ (reference sequence). Trimming pared 2 bases from V and 7 bases from J, leaving 14 bases between. CDR3 sequence reads: CASSLRTTGSGYTF. CDR3 DNA: TGTGCCAGCAGCTTACGCACTACAGGGTCTGGCTACACCTTC.

V and J are TRBV2 and TRBJ2-7, with D possibly TRBD1 on 6 matching bases. The CDR3 runs 14 residues. The germline gives CDR1 SNHLY, CDR2 FYNNEI. Trimming shortened V by 6 bases and J by 0 bases, and 12 bases separated the two germline ends. The CDR3 spells CASRADRSSYEQYF. The CDR3 DNA is TGTGCCAGCAGGGCGGACAGAAGCTCCTACGAGCAGTACTTC.

V and J are TRBV25-1 and TRBJ2-5; D remains unclear. Germline values: CDR1 MGHDK, CDR2 SYGVNS. V lost 3 bases, J lost 4 bases, and 12 bases lay in between. The CDR3 is 14 amino acids. CDR3 coding DNA: TGTGCCAGCAGTGATTTAAGAGCAGGAGAGACCCAGTACTTC. Translated: CASSDLRAGETQYF.

Note on this clonotype: Sequence at one end of the junction differs from germline and may be a read error. The chain combines TRBV12-3 or TRBV12-4 with TRBJ2-1, with 8 bases matching TRBD2. The CDR3 sequence is 15 residues long. The CDR3 reads CATTTGGQRTGELFF. DNA of the CDR3: TGTGCCACCACGACGGGGGGGCAGAGGACCGGGGAGCTGTTCTTC.

The CDR3 loop reads CATGPAGSTDTQYF. Written as DNA, the CDR3 is TGTGCCACCGGGCCGGCGGGAAGCACAGATACGCAGTATTTT. V gene TRBV24-1 combines with J gene TRBJ2-3; the D gene is possibly TRBD2 (6 bases). The CDR3 length is 14 residues. The V gene lost 9 bases and the J gene lost 0 bases, with 12 bases spanning the gap. Per the germline V gene, CDR1 is KGHDR and CDR2 is SFDVKD.

This chain uses TRBV13 with TRBJ2-4; weak D call: TRBD1 (5 bases). The germline V gene has CDR1 PRHDT and CDR2 FYEKMQ (reference sequence). There are 14 residues in the CDR3. V lost 5 bases, J lost 2 bases, and 10 bases lay in between. CDR3 amino acids: CASSPRDPKNIQYF. In DNA, the CDR3 is TGTGCCAGCAGCCCCAGGGATCCCAAAAACATTCAGTACTTC.

This clonotype appeared a few times. The V call is TRBV5-1, the J call TRBJ2-7; D is unresolved. Per germline, CDR1 SGHRS and CDR2 YFSETQ. This CDR3 region has 14 residues. V was shortened by 0 bases and J by 6 bases, with 13 bases between the two germline ends. DNA of the CDR3: TGCGCCAGCAGCTTGGGCAGCTTTACCTCCGAGCAGTACTTC. Protein product: CASSLGSFTSEQYF. Complete variable domain (other parts from reference TRBV5-1 and TRBJ2-7): KAGVTQTPRYLIKTRGQQVTLSCSPISGHRSVSWYQQTPGQGLQFLFEYFSETQRNKGNFPGRFSGRQFSNSRSEMNVSTLELGDSALYLCASSLGSFTSEQYFGPGTRLTVT.

At least ten counts were recorded for this clonotype. V and J are TRBV5-1 and TRBJ1-4, with D possibly matching TRBD1 (6 bases). The germline V and J ends were trimmed by 4 bases and 0 bases, with 13 bases remaining between them. The CDR3 totals 16 residues. The germline gives CDR1 SGHRS, CDR2 YFSETQ. CDR3 residues: CASSVPTGTTNEKLFF. CDR3 nucleotides: TGCGCCAGCAGCGTACCTACAGGGACAACTAATGAAAAACTGTTTTTT.

The V gene is TRBV20-1, the J gene TRBJ1-1; D gene ambiguous. V lost 2 bases and J 8 bases, leaving 9 bases between the germline ends. Germline V gene data show CDR1 as DFQATT and CDR2 as SNEGSKA (reference sequence). This CDR3 is 11 amino acids long. The CDR3 loop reads CSARNPKEAFF. The CDR3, as DNA: TGCAGTGCTAGAAATCCCAAGGAAGCTTTCTTT.

The gene calls are TRBV20-1 and TRBJ2-3, with D perhaps TRBD2 (6 bases). V shed 4 bases and J shed 3 bases, with 14 bases lying between them. Germline V CDR1 and CDR2: DFQATT, SNEGSKA (reference sequence). CDR3 length: 14 residues. CDR3 DNA sequence: TGCAGTGCTAACCGGGACTTCGGTACAGATACGCAGTATTTT. It yields the protein CSANRDFGTDTQYF.

The chain links TRBV4-1 to TRBJ1-1; D uncertain. The CDR3 length is 14 residues. Between the trimmed V and J ends, which lost 2 bases and 0 bases, there was a span of 7 bases. Germline V gene sequence: CDR1 MGHRA, CDR2 YSYEKL. The CDR3: CASSQIGLNTEAFF. DNA of the CDR3: TGCGCCAGCAGCCAAATAGGCCTGAACACTGAAGCTTTCTTT.

This clonotype was counted ten times or more. This rearrangement joins TRBV5-1 to TRBJ2-3; 9 bases fit TRBD2. With V trimmed by 3 bases and J by 0 bases, 2 bases remained unmatched. CDR1 and CDR2 from the germline V gene are SGHRS and YFSETQ. The CDR3 contains 15 residues. CDR3 amino acids: CASSSTSGSTDTQYF. The DNA of the CDR3 is TGCGCCAGCAGCTCGACTAGCGGAAGCACAGATACGCAGTATTTT.

V and J are TRBV24-1 and TRBJ1-5; D gene ambiguous. V was cut by 6 bases and J by 4 bases, with 9 bases left in between. Germline lookup yields CDR1 KGHDR and CDR2 SFDVKD. The CDR3 has 13 residues. The CDR3 loop reads CATSKGWNQPQHF. In DNA form, the CDR3 reads TGTGCCACCAGTAAAGGGTGGAATCAGCCCCAGCATTTT.

This chain links TRBV15 with TRBJ2-4, with 10 positions matching TRBD1. Germline V CDR1 and CDR2: LNHNV, YYDKDF (reference sequence). The CDR3 length is 18 residues. V shed 2 bases, J shed 1 base, and the junction held 8 bases outside the gene matches. CDR3 coding DNA: TGTGCCACCAGCAGACCATTTCCGGGACAGGGGGCCAAAAACATTCAGTACTTC. Translating it yields CATSRPFPGQGAKNIQYF. Together with reference TRBV15 and TRBJ2-4, the CDR3 gives the full variable domain: DAMVIQNPRYQVTQFGKPVTLSCSQTLNHNVMYWYQQKSSQAPKLLFHYYDKDFNNEADTPDNFQSRRPNTSFCFLDIRSPGLGDTAMYLCATSRPFPGQGAKNIQYFGAGTRLSVL.

The chain has TRBV7-9 and TRBJ2-1; TRBD2 agrees at 11 bases. This CDR3 has 16 amino acids. Germline V gene sequence: CDR1 SEHNR, CDR2 FQNEAQ (reference sequence). V dropped 8 bases and J dropped 10; count of bases not matched to a gene: 16. The DNA for the CDR3 is TGTGCCAGCCGACGAAAACTAGCGGGGGAGGCTAACGAGCAGTTCTTC. Translated: CASRRKLAGEANEQFF.

This chain joins TRBV7-2 and TRBJ2-2, with D unresolved. The germline V and J ends were trimmed by 7 bases and 3 bases, with 6 bases remaining between them. Germline CDR1 reads SGHTA; CDR2 reads FQGNSA. The CDR3 extends over 12 amino acids. CDR3 protein: CASTLYTGELFF. The CDR3 coding sequence is TGTGCCAGCACCCTGTACACCGGGGAGCTGTTTTTT.

As for this clonotype: The limits of the CDR3 on the DNA are not certain, so only TCRdb's listed CDR3 is given. This chain uses TRBV7-9 with TRBJ1-1; the table gives TRBD1 as D, unverified against the DNA. The V gene's germline CDR1 is SEHNR and CDR2 FQNEAQ (reference sequence). Both ends counted, the CDR3 spans 23 residues. CDR3: CASSLVGSSHNEQFFGPGTEAFF.

The sample holds many counts of this clonotype. V usage is TRBV5-8 and J usage is TRBJ1-1; the match to TRBD1 covers 9 bases. Losses at the gene ends were 2 bases for V and 1 base for J; bases not matched to a gene: 3. Germline CDR1 SGHTS, CDR2 YDEGEE. The CDR3 has 15 residues. The DNA of the CDR3 is TGTGCCAGCAGCTTTGGGGGACAGGGGAACACTGAAGCTTTCTTT. Protein product: CASSFGGQGNTEAFF.